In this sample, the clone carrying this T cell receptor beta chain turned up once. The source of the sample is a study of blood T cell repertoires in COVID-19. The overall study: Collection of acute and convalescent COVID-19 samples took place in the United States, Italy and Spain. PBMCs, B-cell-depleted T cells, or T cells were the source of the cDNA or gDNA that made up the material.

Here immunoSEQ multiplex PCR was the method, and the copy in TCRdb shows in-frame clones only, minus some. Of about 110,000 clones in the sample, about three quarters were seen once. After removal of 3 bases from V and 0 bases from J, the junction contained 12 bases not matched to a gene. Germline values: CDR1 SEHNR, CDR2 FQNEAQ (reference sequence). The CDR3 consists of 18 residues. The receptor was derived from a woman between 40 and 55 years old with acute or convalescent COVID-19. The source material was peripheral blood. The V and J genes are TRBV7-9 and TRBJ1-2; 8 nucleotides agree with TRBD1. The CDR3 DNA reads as TGTGCCAGCAGCTTGGAGGTTGCGACAGGGGTGGCTAACTATGGCTACACCTTC. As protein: CASSLEVATGVANYGYTF.